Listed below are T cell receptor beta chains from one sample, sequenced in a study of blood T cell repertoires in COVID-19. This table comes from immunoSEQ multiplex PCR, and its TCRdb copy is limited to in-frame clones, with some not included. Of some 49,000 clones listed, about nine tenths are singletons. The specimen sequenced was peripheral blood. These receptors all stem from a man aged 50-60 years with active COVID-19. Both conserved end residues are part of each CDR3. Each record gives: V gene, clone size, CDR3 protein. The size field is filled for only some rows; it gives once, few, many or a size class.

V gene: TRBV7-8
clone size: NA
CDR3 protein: CASSPPAGAYEQYF

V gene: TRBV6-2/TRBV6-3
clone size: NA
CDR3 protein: CASSYPRTGGTGELFF

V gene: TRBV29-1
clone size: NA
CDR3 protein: CSARESGNQPQHF

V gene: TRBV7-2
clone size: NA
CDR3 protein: CASSLGGGGTQYF

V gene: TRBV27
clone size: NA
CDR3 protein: CASSPDRAPSWGEQFF

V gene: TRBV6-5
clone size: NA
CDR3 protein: CASRRQGGYTEAFF

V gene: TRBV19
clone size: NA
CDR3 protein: CASSIDFKQPQHF

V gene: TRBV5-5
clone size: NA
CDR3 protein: CASSGRLAASYNEQFF

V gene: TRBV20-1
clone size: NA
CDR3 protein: CSAPHNEQFF

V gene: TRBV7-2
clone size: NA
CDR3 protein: CASSLATVGFGYTF

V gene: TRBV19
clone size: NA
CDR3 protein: CASSARGWDTEAFF

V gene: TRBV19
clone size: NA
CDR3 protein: CASHSPLAGGREQFF

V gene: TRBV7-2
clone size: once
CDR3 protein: CASSLSGTSGANTGELFF

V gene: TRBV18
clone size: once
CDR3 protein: CASSLLDRGGETQYF

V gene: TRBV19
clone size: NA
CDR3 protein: CASNDVRDRNYGYTF

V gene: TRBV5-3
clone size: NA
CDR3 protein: CARSLAYAGLAVSYEQYF

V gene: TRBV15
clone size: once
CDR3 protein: CATSGQGGRYEKLFF

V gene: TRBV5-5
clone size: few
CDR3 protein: CASSRGYNSPLHF

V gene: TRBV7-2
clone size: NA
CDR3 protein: CASIPKTGTYGYTF

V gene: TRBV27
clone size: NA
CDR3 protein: CASSPFGQGTSGANVLTF

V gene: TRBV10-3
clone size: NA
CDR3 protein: CAIRPGRQIYEQYF

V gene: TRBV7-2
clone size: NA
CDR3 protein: CASSLALAGGYEQYF

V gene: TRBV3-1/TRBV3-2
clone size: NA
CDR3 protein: CASSQEGSGFEKLFF

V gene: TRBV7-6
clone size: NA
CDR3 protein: CASSLALSGYTQYF

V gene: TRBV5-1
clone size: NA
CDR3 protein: CASSLSSGSNEQFF

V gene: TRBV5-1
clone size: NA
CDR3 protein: CASSFVRNTEAFF

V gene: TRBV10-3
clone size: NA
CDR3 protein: CATALGLAGTADTQYF

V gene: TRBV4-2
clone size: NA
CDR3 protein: CASSHASGGQETQYF

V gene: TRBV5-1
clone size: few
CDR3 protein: CASSFSGGRDEQYF

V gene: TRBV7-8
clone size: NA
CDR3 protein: CASSTGTNGNTIYF

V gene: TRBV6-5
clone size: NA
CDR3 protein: CASSYSGLAGGQTQYF

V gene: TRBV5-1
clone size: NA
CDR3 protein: CASTRLVAGDEQYF

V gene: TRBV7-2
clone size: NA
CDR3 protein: CASEEGSTGVWNEQFF

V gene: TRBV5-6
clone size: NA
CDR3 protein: CASAGRGDTQYF

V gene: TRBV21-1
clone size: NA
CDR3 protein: CASRGQRTSYNEQFF

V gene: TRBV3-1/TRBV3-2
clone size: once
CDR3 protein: CASSLPGQGSNEQYF

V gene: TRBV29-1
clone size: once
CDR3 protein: CSVAGSETQYF

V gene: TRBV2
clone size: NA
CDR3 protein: CASRTGAGGYTF

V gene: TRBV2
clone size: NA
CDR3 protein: CASQRAGTTRPFF

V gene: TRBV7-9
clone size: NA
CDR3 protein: CASSLATDQETQYF